This TCR beta chain was documented in a study of control samples from healthy donors and cancer patients. Sequencing used immunoSEQ multiplex PCR; TCRdb keeps in-frame clones, though not all of them. Here the sample spans some 87,000 clones, more than 65% being singletons. The CDR3 has 17 amino acids. This receptor was obtained from a man in his sixties with head and neck cancer. The V call is TRBV21-1, the J call TRBJ1-6. TRBV21-1 corresponds to a pseudogene. Specimen: PBMCs. The CDR3, as DNA: TGTGCCAGCAGCATAATGGGCGGAAGCTTCTATAATTCACCCCTCCACTTT. This encodes CASSIMGGSFYNSPLHF.